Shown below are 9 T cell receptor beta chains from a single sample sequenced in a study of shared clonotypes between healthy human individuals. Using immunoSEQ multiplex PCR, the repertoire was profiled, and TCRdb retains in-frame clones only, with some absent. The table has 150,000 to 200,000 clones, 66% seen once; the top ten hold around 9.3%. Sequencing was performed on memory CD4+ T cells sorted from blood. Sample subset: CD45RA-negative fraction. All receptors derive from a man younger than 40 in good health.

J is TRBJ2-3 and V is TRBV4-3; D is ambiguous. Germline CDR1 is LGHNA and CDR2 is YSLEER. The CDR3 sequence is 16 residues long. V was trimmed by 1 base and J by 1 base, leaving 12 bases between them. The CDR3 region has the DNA TGCGCCAGCAGCCAAGGTTTTGCGGCGGGCACAGATACGCAGTATTTT. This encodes CASSQGFAAGTDTQYF.

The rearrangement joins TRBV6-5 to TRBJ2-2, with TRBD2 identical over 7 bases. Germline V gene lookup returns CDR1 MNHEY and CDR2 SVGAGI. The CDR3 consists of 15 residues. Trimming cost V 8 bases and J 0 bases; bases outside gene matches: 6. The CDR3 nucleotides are TGTGCCAGCCAAAAAGCGGGGTCGAACACCGGGGAGCTGTTTTTT. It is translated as CASQKAGSNTGELFF.

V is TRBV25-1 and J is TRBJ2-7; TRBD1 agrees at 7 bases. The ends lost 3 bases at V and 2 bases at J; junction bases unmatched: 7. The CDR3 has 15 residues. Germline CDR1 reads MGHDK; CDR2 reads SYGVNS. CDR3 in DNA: TGTGCCAGCAGTGACACCAGGGACAGTGCCTACGAGCAGTACTTC. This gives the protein CASSDTRDSAYEQYF.

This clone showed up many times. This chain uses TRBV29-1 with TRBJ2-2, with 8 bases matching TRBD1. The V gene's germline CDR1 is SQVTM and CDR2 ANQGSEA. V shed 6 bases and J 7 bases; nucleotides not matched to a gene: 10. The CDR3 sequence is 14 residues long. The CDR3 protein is CSVVGQAFGGELFF. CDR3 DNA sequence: TGCAGCGTAGTGGGACAGGCCTTCGGCGGGGAGCTGTTTTTT.

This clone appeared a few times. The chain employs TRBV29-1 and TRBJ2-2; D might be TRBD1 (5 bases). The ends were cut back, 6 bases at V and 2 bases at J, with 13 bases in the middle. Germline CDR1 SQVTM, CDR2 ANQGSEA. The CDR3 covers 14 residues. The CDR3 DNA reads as TGCAGCGTAGTGACAGAACTAAACACCGGGGAGCTGTTTTTT. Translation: CSVVTELNTGELFF.

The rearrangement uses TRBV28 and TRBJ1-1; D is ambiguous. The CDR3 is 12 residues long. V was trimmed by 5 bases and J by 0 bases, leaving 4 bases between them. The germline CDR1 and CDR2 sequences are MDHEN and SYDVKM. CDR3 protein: CASSAVNTEAFF. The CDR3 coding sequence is TGTGCCAGCAGTGCAGTGAACACTGAAGCTTTCTTT.

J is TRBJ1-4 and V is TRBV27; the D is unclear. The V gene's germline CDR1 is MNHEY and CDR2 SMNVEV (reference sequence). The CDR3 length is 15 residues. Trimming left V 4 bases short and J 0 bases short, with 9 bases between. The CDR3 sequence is CASSSWKATNEKLFF. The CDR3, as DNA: TGTGCCAGCAGTTCGTGGAAAGCAACTAATGAAAAACTGTTTTTT.

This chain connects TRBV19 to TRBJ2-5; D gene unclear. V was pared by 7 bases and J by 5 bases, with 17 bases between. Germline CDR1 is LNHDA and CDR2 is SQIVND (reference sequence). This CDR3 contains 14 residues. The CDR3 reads CASINQDPGETQYF. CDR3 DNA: TGTGCCAGTATCAACCAGGACCCCGGTGAGACCCAGTACTTC. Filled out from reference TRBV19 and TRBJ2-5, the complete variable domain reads DGGITQSPKYLFRKEGQNVTLSCEQNLNHDAMYWYRQDPGQGLRLIYYSQIVNDFQKGDIAEGYSVSREKKESFPLTVTSAQKNPTAFYLCASINQDPGETQYFGPGTRLLVL.

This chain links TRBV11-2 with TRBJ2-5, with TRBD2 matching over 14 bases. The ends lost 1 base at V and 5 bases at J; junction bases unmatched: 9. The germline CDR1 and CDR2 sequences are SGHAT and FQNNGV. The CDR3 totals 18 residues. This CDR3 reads CASSLGRLAGGRGETQYF. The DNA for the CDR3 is TGTGCCAGCAGCTTAGGGAGACTAGCGGGAGGGCGAGGGGAGACCCAGTACTTC.